These T cell receptor beta chains were read from a single sample in a study of T cell changes during pregnancy in multiple sclerosis. The protocol was immunoSEQ multiplex PCR, while the TCRdb copy is restricted to in-frame clones and leaves out a portion. Of 60,000 to 80,000 clones in the sample, more than 85% were seen once. Source: peripheral blood, taken before pregnancy. The receptors here all came from a female donor with multiple sclerosis, enrolled in a pregnancy study. Both conserved end residues are part of each CDR3. Each record gives: V gene, CDR3 length, clone size, D gene, J gene, CDR3 protein, CDR3 DNA. A D gene is named only where the DNA matches it firmly. Size values are once, few and many counts, or a class for expanded clones, and some rows have none.

>TRBV19|15|once|TRBD2|TRBJ2-1
CASSLTSGNFNEQFF
TGTGCCAGTAGCCTAACTAGCGGGAATTTCAATGAGCAGTTCTTC
>TRBV20-1|11|-|-|TRBJ2-3
CSAGGADTQYF
TGCAGTGCTGGAGGAGCAGATACGCAGTATTTT
>TRBV6-5|15|-|-|TRBJ1-1
CASSYSRTVDTEAFF
TGTGCCAGCAGTTACTCAAGGACAGTTGACACTGAAGCTTTCTTT
>TRBV2|16|few|TRBD1|TRBJ1-4
CASNPGQGVRNEKLFF
TGTGCCAGCAATCCGGGACAGGGGGTGCGGAATGAAAAACTGTTTTTT
>TRBV2|13|-|-|TRBJ1-2
CASNPGSSYGYTF
TGTGCCAGCAACCCGGGGAGCTCCTATGGCTACACCTTC
>TRBV25-1|14|-|TRBD1|TRBJ1-1
CASSGQGAYTEAFF
TGTGCCAGCAGTGGACAGGGGGCGTATACTGAAGCTTTCTTT
>TRBV4-3|17|-|-|TRBJ2-1
CASSQDPAHPRYNEQFF
TGCGCCAGCAGCCAAGATCCCGCACACCCCCGCTACAATGAGCAGTTCTTC
>TRBV14|17|-|-|TRBJ2-7
CASSQAVAGLSSYEQYF
TGTGCCAGCAGCCAAGCTGTTGCGGGACTGAGCTCCTACGAGCAGTACTTC
>TRBV7-9|14|-|-|TRBJ2-5
CASSLGQAQETQYF
TGTGCCAGCAGCTTAGGACAGGCGCAAGAGACCCAGTACTTC
>TRBV2|17|-|-|TRBJ1-1
CASSEFALQGLGTEAFF
TGTGCCAGCAGTGAATTTGCCCTCCAGGGATTGGGCACTGAAGCTTTCTTT
>TRBV29-1|15|-|-|TRBJ2-7
CSVERDTGTTYEQYF
TGCAGCGTTGAAAGAGATACAGGGACAACCTACGAGCAGTACTTC
>TRBV5-1|16|-|-|TRBJ1-2
CASSLERWSGSYGYTF
TGCGCCAGCAGCTTGGAAAGGTGGTCAGGGTCGTATGGCTACACCTTC
>TRBV6-5|13|-|-|TRBJ2-1
CASTNFPQVQQFF
TGTGCCAGCACCAATTTTCCCCAGGTCCAGCAGTTCTTC
>TRBV30|12|once|TRBD1|TRBJ1-2
CAWTTGQHGYTF
TGTGCCTGGACCACGGGACAGCATGGCTACACCTTC
>TRBV19|15|-|-|TRBJ2-7
CASSSGAVFTYEQYF
TGTGCCAGTAGTTCGGGTGCGGTGTTCACCTACGAGCAGTACTTC
>TRBV29-1|13|-|-|TRBJ2-5
CSVEHRAGETQYF
TGCAGCGTTGAACACAGGGCCGGAGAGACCCAGTACTTC
>TRBV11-2|12|-|-|TRBJ2-3
CASSLDSGTQYF
TGTGCCAGCAGCTTAGATTCCGGTACGCAGTATTTT
>TRBV12-5|15|-|TRBD1|TRBJ1-1
CASGVGQGLNTEAFF
TGTGCTAGTGGTGTCGGACAGGGCCTGAACACTGAAGCTTTCTTT
>TRBV5-1|16|-|TRBD1|TRBJ2-2
CASSLAETGGNGELFF
TGCGCCAGCAGCTTGGCTGAGACAGGGGGGAACGGGGAGCTGTTTTTT
>TRBV27|14|-|-|TRBJ2-3
CASSLSVNTDTQYF
TGTGCCAGCAGTTTAAGCGTGAACACAGATACGCAGTATTTT
>TRBV27|14|-|-|TRBJ1-1
CASNPGRWGTEAFF
TGTGCCAGCAACCCGGGGAGGTGGGGCACTGAAGCTTTCTTT
>TRBV7-6|14|-|TRBD1|TRBJ1-1
CASSLGRDRNEAFF
TGTGCCAGCAGCTTGGGGAGGGACAGGAATGAAGCTTTCTTT
>TRBV19|14|-|TRBD1|TRBJ1-5
CASSRTGAGQPQHF
TGTGCCAGTAGTAGGACAGGGGCAGGGCAGCCCCAGCATTTT
>TRBV7-6|15|-|TRBD2|TRBJ2-5
CASSRLAGRQETQYF
TGTGCCAGCAGTCGACTAGCGGGAAGACAAGAGACCCAGTACTTC
>TRBV19|13|-|TRBD1|TRBJ2-1
CASSNGQANEQFF
TGTGCCAGTAGTAACGGACAGGCGAATGAGCAGTTCTTC
>TRBV10-3|13|-|-|TRBJ1-2
CAISPQVFYGYTF
TGTGCCATCAGCCCACAGGTGTTCTATGGCTACACCTTC
>TRBV9|15|-|-|TRBJ1-1
CASSGESTANTEAFF
TGTGCCAGCAGCGGTGAAAGTACAGCAAACACTGAAGCTTTCTTT
>TRBV4-1|18|-|TRBD2|TRBJ2-2
CASSQEPASGGNTGELFF
TGCGCCAGCAGCCAAGAACCGGCTAGCGGGGGGAACACCGGGGAGCTGTTTTTT
>TRBV18|16|-|-|TRBJ2-1
CASSPPRAGSYNEQFF
TGTGCCAGCTCACCACCCCGTGCCGGGTCCTACAATGAGCAGTTCTTC
>TRBV7-9|14|-|TRBD1|TRBJ1-3
CASSGTGGGNTIYF
TGTGCCAGCAGCGGAACAGGGGGAGGAAACACCATATATTTT
>TRBV6-5|15|-|TRBD2|TRBJ2-1
CASSSGLAGDAEQFF
TGTGCCAGCAGTTCAGGACTAGCGGGAGATGCTGAGCAGTTCTTC
>TRBV14|13|-|-|TRBJ2-7
CASSRQGLYEQYF
TGTGCCAGCAGCCGGCAGGGACTTTACGAGCAGTACTTC
>TRBV27|15|-|TRBD1|TRBJ1-1
CASSQRQGSNTEAFF
TGTGCCAGCAGTCAGAGACAGGGTTCGAACACTGAAGCTTTCTTT
>TRBV30|14|-|-|TRBJ1-5
CAWSSPRYNQPQHF
TGTGCCTGGAGTTCCCCTCGGTATAATCAGCCCCAGCATTTT
>TRBV7-9|13|-|TRBD2|TRBJ2-3
CAAGAQSTDTQYF
TGTGCAGCGGGGGCTCAGAGCACAGATACGCAGTATTTT
>TRBV19|15|-|TRBD1|TRBJ1-2
CASSGRMGQSDGYTF
TGTGCCAGTAGTGGGCGTATGGGACAGTCCGATGGCTACACCTTC
>TRBV18|14|-|-|TRBJ1-1
CASSPGGLNTEAFF
TGTGCCAGCTCACCAGGGGGCCTGAACACTGAAGCTTTCTTT
>TRBV30|15|-|TRBD1|TRBJ1-1
CAWTGTVGANTEAFF
TGTGCCTGGACAGGGACAGTGGGGGCTAACACTGAAGCTTTCTTT
>TRBV9|14|-|-|TRBJ1-1
CASSVDSRRTEAFF
TGTGCCAGCAGCGTAGATAGTAGGAGGACTGAAGCTTTCTTT
>TRBV16|14|-|-|TRBJ1-5
CASSHRGGDQPQHF
TGTGCCAGCAGCCACAGGGGCGGCGATCAGCCCCAGCATTTT
>TRBV7-2|18|-|TRBD1|TRBJ2-2
CASSLSLSRQGGTGELFF
TGTGCCAGCAGCTTAAGTCTTTCTCGACAGGGGGGCACCGGGGAGCTGTTTTTT
>TRBV4-3|15|-|-|TRBJ1-5
CASSQGGRVDQPQHF
TGCGCCAGCAGCCAAGGAGGGAGGGTCGATCAGCCCCAGCATTTT
>TRBV12-5|15|-|-|TRBJ2-1
CASGYPAGWYNEQFF
TGTGCTAGTGGTTACCCTGCGGGGTGGTACAATGAGCAGTTCTTC
>TRBV27|17|once|-|TRBJ2-4
CASSLGFDSTAKNIQYF
TGTGCCAGCAGTTTAGGTTTTGACAGCACAGCCAAAAACATTCAGTACTTC
>TRBV11-1|17|-|-|TRBJ1-6
CASSLRPSLRGHSPLHF
TGTGCCAGCAGCTTACGTCCGAGCCTAAGAGGGCATTCACCCCTCCACTTT
>TRBV19|13|-|-|TRBJ1-2
CASTRADDYGYTF
TGTGCCAGTACTAGAGCGGACGACTATGGCTACACCTTC
>TRBV6-5|12|-|-|TRBJ1-2
CASSKTGSGYTF
TGTGCCAGCAGTAAAACAGGTTCAGGCTACACCTTC